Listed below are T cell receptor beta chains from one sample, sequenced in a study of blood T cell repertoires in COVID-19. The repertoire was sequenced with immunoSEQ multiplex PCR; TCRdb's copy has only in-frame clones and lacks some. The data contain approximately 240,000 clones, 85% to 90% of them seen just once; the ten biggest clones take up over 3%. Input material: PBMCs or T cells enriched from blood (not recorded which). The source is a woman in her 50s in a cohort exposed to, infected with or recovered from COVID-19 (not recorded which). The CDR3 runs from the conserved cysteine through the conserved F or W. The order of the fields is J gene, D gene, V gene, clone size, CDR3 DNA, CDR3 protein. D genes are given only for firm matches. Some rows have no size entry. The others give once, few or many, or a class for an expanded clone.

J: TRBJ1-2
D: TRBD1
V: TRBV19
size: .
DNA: TGTGCCAGTAGTACCCTTCCAGGACAGGGGGGAGATGGCTACACCTTC
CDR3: CASSTLPGQGGDGYTF

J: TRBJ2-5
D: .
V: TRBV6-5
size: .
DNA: TGTGCCAGCAGTCCTGGTCGGGTTAGGCGGGAGACCCAGTACTTC
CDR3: CASSPGRVRRETQYF

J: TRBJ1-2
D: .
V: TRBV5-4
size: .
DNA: TGTGCCAGCAGACCTGACACTGATAACTATGGCTACACCTTC
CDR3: CASRPDTDNYGYTF

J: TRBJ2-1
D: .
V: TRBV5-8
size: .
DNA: TGTGCCAGCAGCTCGACAAATACAGGTTATAGCTCCTACAATGAGCAGTTCTTC
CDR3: CASSSTNTGYSSYNEQFF

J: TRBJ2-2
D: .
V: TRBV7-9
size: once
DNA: TGTGCCAGCAGCGTGGGGGCGGCGGACACCGGGGAGCTGTTTTTT
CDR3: CASSVGAADTGELFF

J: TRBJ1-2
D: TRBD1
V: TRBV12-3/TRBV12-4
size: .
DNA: TGTGCCAGCGCGACAGGGTTATATGGCTACACCTTC
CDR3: CASATGLYGYTF

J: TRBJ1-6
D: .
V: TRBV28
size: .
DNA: TGTGCCAGCAGTTTATCCAACCCTCCGACTAACAGGGATAATTCACCCCTCCACTTT
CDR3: CASSLSNPPTNRDNSPLHF

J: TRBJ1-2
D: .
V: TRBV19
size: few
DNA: TGTGCCAGTCATTTCGCTGAGAGAAACTATGGCTACACCTTC
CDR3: CASHFAERNYGYTF

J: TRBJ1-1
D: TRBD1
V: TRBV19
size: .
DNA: TGTGCCAGTAGGGACAGGCAAAACACTGAAGCTTTCTTT
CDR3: CASRDRQNTEAFF

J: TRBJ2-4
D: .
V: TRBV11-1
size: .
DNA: TGTGCCAGCAGCTCCGCCGGCGGAAACATTCAGTACTTC
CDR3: CASSSAGGNIQYF

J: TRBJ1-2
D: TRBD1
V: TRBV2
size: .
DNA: TGTGCCAGCAGTGTTAAAACAACAGGGGCTAACTATGGCTACACCTTC
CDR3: CASSVKTTGANYGYTF

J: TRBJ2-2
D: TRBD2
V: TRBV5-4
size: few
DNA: TGTGCCAGCAGCTTATTTATGGGAGGGGACACCGGGGAGCTGTTTTTT
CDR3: CASSLFMGGDTGELFF

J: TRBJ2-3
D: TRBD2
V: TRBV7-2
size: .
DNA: TGTGCCAGCAGCTTAGAAGTCTTGCGGGGGGGCCGTACAGATACGCAGTATTTT
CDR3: CASSLEVLRGGRTDTQYF

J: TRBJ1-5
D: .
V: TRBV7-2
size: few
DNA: TGTGCCAGCAGCCCTCTTAAGGGGTCCTATCAGCCCCAGCATTTT
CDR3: CASSPLKGSYQPQHF

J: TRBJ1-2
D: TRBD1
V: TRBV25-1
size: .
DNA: TGTGCCAGCAGTGGGACAGGGGGAAACTATGGCTACACCTTC
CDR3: CASSGTGGNYGYTF

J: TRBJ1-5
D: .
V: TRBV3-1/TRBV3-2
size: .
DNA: TGTGCCAGCAGCCAAGATACACGCGGTCAGCCCCAGCATTTT
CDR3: CASSQDTRGQPQHF

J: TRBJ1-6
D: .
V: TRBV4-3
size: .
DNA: TGCGCCAGCAGCCAGGAGCTGGCGGGTTCACCCCTCCACTTT
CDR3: CASSQELAGSPLHF

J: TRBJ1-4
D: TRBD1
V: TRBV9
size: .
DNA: TGTGCCAGCAGCGTAGAGGGCAGGGGGGCAGAAAAACTGTTTTTT
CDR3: CASSVEGRGAEKLFF

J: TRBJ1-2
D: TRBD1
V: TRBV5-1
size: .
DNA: TGCGCCAGCAGCTCCCCAGGGGGTGGCTACACCTTC
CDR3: CASSSPGGGYTF

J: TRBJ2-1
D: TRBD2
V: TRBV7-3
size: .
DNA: TGTGCCAGCAGCTGGAGAAGCGGGGGTAACAATGAGCAGTTCTTC
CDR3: CASSWRSGGNNEQFF

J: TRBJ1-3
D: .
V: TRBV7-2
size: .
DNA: TGTGCCAGCAGCTCCCAGGGTGGAAACACCATATATTTT
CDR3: CASSSQGGNTIYF

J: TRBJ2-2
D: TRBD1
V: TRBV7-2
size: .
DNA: TGTGCCAGCAGCCCCGGGACAGGGCTCTCGCAGGGGGAGCTGTTTTTT
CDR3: CASSPGTGLSQGELFF

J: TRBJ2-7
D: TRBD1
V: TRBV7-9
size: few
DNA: TGTGCCAGCAGCCCAGACCGGGACAGGGCCTACGAGCAGTACTTC
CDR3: CASSPDRDRAYEQYF

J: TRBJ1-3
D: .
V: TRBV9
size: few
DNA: TGTGCCAGCAGCGTGAGCGGGGGAAACTCTGGAAACACCATATATTTT
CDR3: CASSVSGGNSGNTIYF

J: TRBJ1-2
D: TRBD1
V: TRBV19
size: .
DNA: TGTGCCAGTAGTGCACAGGGGGCCCCGAACTATGGCTACACCTTC
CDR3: CASSAQGAPNYGYTF

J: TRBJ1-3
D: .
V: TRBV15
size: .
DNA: TGTGCCACCAGCCTAGAGAGAAACACCATATATTTT
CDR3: CATSLERNTIYF

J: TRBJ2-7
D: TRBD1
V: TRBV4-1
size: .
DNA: TGCGCCAGCAGCCAAACACCTGGTCCGGGACAGGGACCCTACGAGCAGTACTTC
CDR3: CASSQTPGPGQGPYEQYF

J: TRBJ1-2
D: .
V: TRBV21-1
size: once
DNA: TGTGCCAGCAGCAACGAGACACCATACTATGGCTACACCTTC
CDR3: CASSNETPYYGYTF

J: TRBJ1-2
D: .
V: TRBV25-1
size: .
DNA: TGTGCCAGCAGTCACTCCGCTAACTATGGCTACACCTTC
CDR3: CASSHSANYGYTF

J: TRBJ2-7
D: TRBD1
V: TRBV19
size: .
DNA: TGTGCCAGTAGTATGGGGACAGGGGCCTACGAGCAGTACTTC
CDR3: CASSMGTGAYEQYF

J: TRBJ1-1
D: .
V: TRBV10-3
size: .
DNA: TGTGCCATCAGTGAGTCGAATGGGGCTAACACTGAAGCTTTCTTT
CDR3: CAISESNGANTEAFF